The 11 T cell receptor beta chains listed next were all sequenced from one sample in a study of shared clonotypes between healthy human individuals. Naivety among CD8 cells was defined by CD45RO negativity and positive CCR7 selection, thereby excluding terminally differentiated effector memory CD45RA+ cells. Using immunoSEQ multiplex PCR, the repertoire was profiled, and TCRdb retains in-frame clones only, with some absent. Here the sample spans some 2.1 million clones, around 95% being singletons. The sequenced sample was naive CD8+ T cells from PBMCs. The receptors derive from a man younger than 30 in good health. Some clones in this sample may be carry-over from other donors' samples.

The gene calls are TRBV27 and TRBJ1-5; 7 bases match TRBD1. The germline gives CDR1 MNHEY, CDR2 SMNVEV (reference sequence). The ends lost 4 bases at V and 7 bases at J; junction bases unmatched: 10. The CDR3 is made up of 15 amino acids. In nucleotides, the CDR3 is TGTGCCAGCAGTTCCCGACAGGGCGCCTACCAGCCCCAGCATTTT. It translates to CASSSRQGAYQPQHF.

V gene TRBV27 combines with J gene TRBJ1-5; D remains ambiguous. The length of the CDR3 is 13 residues. Trimming took off 5 bases at V and 0 bases at J, with 5 bases between the two ends. Germline loops: CDR1 MNHEY, CDR2 SMNVEV (reference sequence). The CDR3 DNA reads TGTGCCAGCAGTGGATATAGCAATCAGCCCCAGCATTTT. Translating it yields CASSGYSNQPQHF.

This chain links TRBV7-9 with TRBJ2-1; no reliable D call. The germline gives CDR1 SEHNR, CDR2 FQNEAQ (reference sequence). V lost 0 bases to trimming and J lost 12 bases, with 6 bases between them. The CDR3 is 11 amino acids. CDR3: CASSLAESQFF. The CDR3 DNA follows: TGTGCCAGCAGCTTAGCAGAGTCGCAGTTCTTC.

A remark on this clone: The sample contains more than one DNA sequence encoding this CDR3. The V gene is TRBV15, the J gene TRBJ2-1; 8 nucleotides agree with TRBD2. Per the germline V gene, CDR1 is LNHNV and CDR2 is YYDKDF (reference sequence). CDR3 length: 15 amino acids. The V gene end was trimmed by 1 base and the J gene end by 4 bases; junction bases not matched to a gene: 3. The CDR3 DNA sequence: TGTGCCACCAGCAGAGTGGCTAGCGGGTACAATGAGCAGTTCTTC. This encodes CATSRVASGYNEQFF.

The chain uses TRBV29-1 and TRBJ2-7, with TRBD2 identical over 12 bases. The germline V gene has CDR1 SQVTM and CDR2 ANQGSEA. The CDR3 totals 16 residues. The V segment lost 1 base and the J segment 3 bases; nucleotides outside the gene matches: 7. The CDR3 region has the DNA TGCAGCGTTGAAGGGGAGACTAGCGGGAGTTTCTACGAGCAGTACTTC. Translated, it gives CSVEGETSGSFYEQYF.

The J gene is TRBJ2-5, the V gene TRBV27, with 9 bases fitting TRBD1. With 8 bases clipped from V and 0 bases from J, the junction kept 13 bases outside the gene matches. The germline V gene has CDR1 MNHEY and CDR2 SMNVEV (reference sequence). The CDR3 runs to 17 residues. CDR3 in amino acids: CASGVVTGGSYQETQYF. CDR3 bases: TGTGCCAGCGGTGTAGTGACAGGGGGTTCGTACCAAGAGACCCAGTACTTC.

This rearrangement joins TRBV7-8 to TRBJ1-4; D is possibly TRBD1 (5 bases). The CDR3 sequence is 13 residues long. In germline, CDR1 is SGHVS, CDR2 FQNEAQ. Trimming left V 5 bases short and J 10 bases short, with 14 bases between. This CDR3 reads CASSGRDGLKLFF. CDR3 coding DNA: TGTGCCAGCAGCGGACGGGACGGATTAAAACTGTTTTTT.

This chain joins TRBV19 and TRBJ2-1, with a possible D match to TRBD2 (6 bases). V was trimmed by 3 bases and J by 0 bases, leaving 12 bases between them. Germline CDR1 and CDR2: LNHDA and SQIVND (reference sequence). The CDR3 totals 16 residues. This CDR3 is CASSIRDFSSYNEQFF. CDR3 nucleotides: TGTGCCAGTAGTATCCGGGACTTCAGCTCCTACAATGAGCAGTTCTTC.

V gene TRBV14 combines with J gene TRBJ2-1, with D perhaps TRBD2 (6 bases). Germline CDR1 SGHDN, CDR2 FVKESK. This CDR3 comprises 16 residues. Trimming removed 4 bases at V and 0 bases at J, with 13 bases between. This CDR3 is CASSLAEGSSYNEQFF. DNA for the CDR3: TGTGCCAGCAGCCTAGCGGAAGGGAGCTCCTACAATGAGCAGTTCTTC. Full variable domain (remainder filled in from reference TRBV14 and TRBJ2-1): EAGVTQFPSHSVIEKGQTVTLRCDPISGHDNLYWYRRVMGKEIKFLLHFVKESKQDESGMPNNRFLAERTGGTYSTLKVQPAELEDSGVYFCASSLAEGSSYNEQFFGPGTRLTVL.

The CDR3 protein is CATSLGYYGTEAFF. CDR3 sequence (DNA): TGTGCCACCAGCTTAGGGTATTATGGCACTGAAGCTTTCTTT. The gene calls are TRBV15 and TRBJ1-1; D remains unclear. The CDR3 has 14 amino acids. The germline V gene has CDR1 LNHNV and CDR2 YYDKDF (reference sequence). Trimming shortened V by 5 bases and J by 4 bases, and 14 bases separated the two germline ends.

The genes are TRBV27 and TRBJ2-5; D gene ambiguous. V was clipped by 8 bases and J by 2 bases, with 9 bases between them. This CDR3 has 12 residues. Germline V gives CDR1 MNHEY, CDR2 SMNVEV (reference sequence). This CDR3 is CASQDIQETQYF. The CDR3 DNA sequence: TGTGCCAGCCAGGATATACAAGAGACCCAGTACTTC.